This paragraph reports one TCR beta chain. Germline values: CDR1 SGHVS, CDR2 FQNEAQ. CDR3 length: 14 residues. With 0 bases removed from V and 0 bases from J, the gap between germline ends came to 4 bases. The data derive from a study of blood T cell repertoires in COVID-19. Study background: Italy, Spain and the United States were the sources of the convalescent and acute COVID-19 samples. From T cells, B-cell-depleted T cells, or PBMCs came the material, which was cDNA or gDNA.

Original handling: Using reference gene primer amplification, nucleated cell counts were estimated. TCRdb keeps only in-frame clones here, not all; method: immunoSEQ multiplex PCR. V and J calls and clone size are as listed in that table; D and trimming were resolved from the DNA. The table includes 65,000 to 100,000 clones, about 82% detected once. Sequencing used peripheral blood. The chain joins TRBV7-8 to TRBJ2-3, with D unclear. The sequence was obtained from a woman aged 80 or over with acute or convalescent COVID-19. The CDR3 region is CASSLATSTDTQYF. CDR3 coding DNA: TGTGCCAGCAGCTTAGCAACTAGCACAGATACGCAGTATTTT.